This T cell receptor beta chain was captured in a study of T cells in localized non-small cell lung cancer. Germline values: CDR1 SGHTS, CDR2 YDEGEE. V was shortened by 7 bases and J by 5 bases, with 12 bases between the two germline ends. CDR3 length: 12 residues. A word on this clone: Its antigen is not known.

Findings of the study overall: Across samples, adjacent lung featured a median roughly 62 of the top 100 tumor clones.

Sequencing used immunoSEQ multiplex PCR; TCRdb keeps in-frame clones, though not all of them. Of about 33,000 clones listed, almost 90% are singletons. The sample in question was peripheral blood, obtained before any cancer treatment. This chain uses TRBV5-8 with TRBJ1-1; D not certain. The source is a man aged 40 to 75 with stage I lung adenocarcinoma. CDR3 sequence reads: CASSRVETEAFF. The CDR3 coding sequence is TGTGCCAGCTCAAGGGTTGAGACTGAAGCTTTCTTT. The full variable domain, rest sourced from reference TRBV5-8 and TRBJ1-1, is EAGVTQSPTHLIKTRGQQATLRCSPISGHTSVYWYQQALGLGLQFLLWYDEGEERNRGNFPPRFSGRQFPNYSSELNVNALELEDSALYLCASSRVETEAFFGQGTRLTVV.